The 15 T cell receptor beta chains in this list originate from one sample, sequenced in a study of blood T cell repertoires in COVID-19. Clones were read by immunoSEQ multiplex PCR, and TCRdb kept only the in-frame ones, dropping some. The data hold about 18,000 clones, with approximately 91% observed a single time. Sequenced: peripheral blood. The receptor set was obtained from a human donor in a cohort sampled during active COVID-19.

The rearrangement links TRBV13 to TRBJ1-1; no definite D call. This CDR3 spans 16 amino acids. From germline, CDR1 is PRHDT and CDR2 FYEKMQ (reference sequence). Trimming took off 3 bases at V and 0 bases at J, with 14 bases between the two ends. The chain's CDR3 is CASSLAGKAMNTEAFF. The CDR3 DNA reads as TGTGCCAGCAGCTTGGCCGGGAAGGCGATGAACACTGAAGCTTTCTTT.

This clone counts as medium-sized. V usage is TRBV27 and J usage is TRBJ1-5, with D perhaps TRBD1 (6 bases). CDR1 is MNHEY and CDR2 is SMNVEV in the germline V gene (reference sequence). The CDR3 runs to 15 residues. Trimming took 6 bases from V and 1 from J, leaving 13 bases between them. CDR3 bases: TGTGCCAGCAGGCCAGGGGTCATCAGCAATCAGCCCCAGCATTTT. Its protein is CASRPGVISNQPQHF.

This clone has just a few counts. This chain links TRBV7-3 with TRBJ1-5; 8 bases fit TRBD1. Germline V gives CDR1 SGHTA, CDR2 FQGTGA. V dropped 2 bases and J dropped 3; count of bases not matched to a gene: 15. CDR3 size: 19 residues. CDR3 amino acids: CASSLPEWEDREVNQPQHF. Written as DNA, the CDR3 is TGTGCCAGCAGCTTACCCGAATGGGAGGACAGGGAGGTCAATCAGCCCCAGCATTTT.

The chain is built from TRBV14 and TRBJ2-6; D not certain. Trimming took 4 bases from V and 0 from J, leaving 10 bases between them. Germline-derived CDR1 and CDR2 are SGHDN and FVKESK. The length of the CDR3 is 16 residues. The CDR3 nucleotides read TGTGCCAGCAGCCGTCAGGTTGTCTCTGGGGCCAACGTCCTGACTTTC. Amino acids: CASSRQVVSGANVLTF.

The chain uses TRBV30 and TRBJ1-5; D might be TRBD1 (6 bases). V was cut by 2 bases and J by 6 bases, with 11 bases left in between. Germline loops: CDR1 GTSNPN, CDR2 SVGIG (reference sequence). The CDR3 consists of 13 residues. CDR3 DNA sequence: TGTGCCTGGAGTATACAGGGTTTTCAGCCCCAGCATTTT. Translation: CAWSIQGFQPQHF. Full variable domain (remainder filled in from reference TRBV30 and TRBJ1-5): SQTIHQWPATLVQPVGSPLSLECTVEGTSNPNLYWYRQAAGRGLQLLFYSVGIGQISSEVPQNLSASRPQDRQFILSSKKLLLSDSGFYLCAWSIQGFQPQHFGDGTRLSIL.

The chain combines TRBV25-1 with TRBJ2-1; tentative D call: TRBD2 (6 bases). V was cut by 5 bases and J by 1 base, with 9 bases left in between. CDR1 and CDR2 (germline): MGHDK, SYGVNS. The CDR3 spans 14 residues. CDR3 loop: CASSFGGSYNEQFF. The CDR3 DNA sequence: TGTGCCAGCAGTTTCGGGGGATCCTACAATGAGCAGTTCTTC.

This rearrangement joins TRBV5-4 to TRBJ2-5; D is perhaps TRBD1 (6 bases). The CDR3 has 13 amino acids. Germline values: CDR1 SGHNT, CDR2 YYREEE (reference sequence). V was cut by 4 bases and J by 4 bases, with 11 bases left in between. The CDR3 is CASSNTGRETQYF. As DNA, the CDR3 is TGTGCCAGCAGCAATACAGGGCGAGAGACCCAGTACTTC.

This clone turned up a few times. The rearrangement links TRBV7-9 to TRBJ1-1; a weak D match, TRBD1 (5 bases). The germline CDR1 and CDR2 sequences are SEHNR and FQNEAQ (reference sequence). The CDR3 extends over 16 amino acids. V lost 4 bases to trimming and J lost 0 bases, with 15 bases between them. The CDR3 DNA sequence: TGTGCCAGCAGCTCGCCTTTGGACACGCTGAACACTGAAGCTTTCTTT. Protein product: CASSSPLDTLNTEAFF.

Here the CDR3 reads CASNLLARAAGANVLTF. The CDR3 nucleotides are TGCGCCAGCAACCTGCTTGCCAGGGCAGCAGGGGCCAACGTCCTGACTTTC. This chain joins TRBV5-1 and TRBJ2-6; the D gene is possibly TRBD1 (5 bases). V shed 6 bases and J shed 4 bases, with 20 bases lying between them. CDR1 SGHRS and CDR2 YFSETQ come from the germline V gene. The CDR3 is 17 residues long.

This sequence joins TRBV9 and TRBJ1-6; D is possibly TRBD1 (5 bases). This CDR3 has 11 amino acids. Trimming removed 0 bases at V and 17 bases at J, with 9 bases between. Germline V gene sequence: CDR1 SGDLS, CDR2 YYNGEE. The CDR3 DNA sequence: TGTGCCAGCAGCGTAGGCGTCAGGGTCCACTTT. Protein sequence: CASSVGVRVHF.

This clone was counted a few times. The rearrangement uses TRBV4-1 and TRBJ2-7; 9 bases are shared with TRBD2. Per the germline V gene, CDR1 is MGHRA and CDR2 is YSYEKL. V dropped 0 bases and J dropped 3; count of bases not matched to a gene: 6. The CDR3 is 16 amino acids. The CDR3 DNA reads TGCGCCAGCAGCCAAGAACATAGCGGGGGACGCTACGAGCAGTACTTC. Protein product: CASSQEHSGGRYEQYF.

The chain links TRBV28 to TRBJ1-3; 8 bases match TRBD1. V lost 4 bases and J lost 2; bases outside the gene matches: 7. This CDR3 is 16 amino acids long. From germline, CDR1 is MDHEN and CDR2 SYDVKM. The CDR3 region is CASSSSGGSAGNTIYF. The CDR3, as DNA: TGTGCCAGCAGTTCCTCAGGGGGCTCGGCTGGAAACACCATATATTTT.

There are a few counts of this clone. This chain links TRBV5-1 with TRBJ2-7; 9 bases are a match to TRBD2. The CDR3 runs to 14 residues. V lost 2 bases, J lost 6 bases, and 6 bases stayed unmatched. In germline, CDR1 is SGHRS, CDR2 YFSETQ. Here the CDR3 DNA reads TGCGCCAGCAGCTTCACCGGGACTAGCTTCGAGCAGTACTTC. Translated: CASSFTGTSFEQYF.

This chain connects TRBV7-9 to TRBJ2-7, with D possibly being TRBD2 (5 bases). CDR1 and CDR2 from the germline V gene are SEHNR and FQNEAQ (reference sequence). V was shortened by 1 base and J by 3 bases, with 10 bases between the two germline ends. The CDR3 runs to 14 residues. CDR3 in DNA: TGTGCCAGCAGCTTAGGGGTTGGGAGCTACGAGCAGTACTTC. Translated: CASSLGVGSYEQYF.

V is TRBV28 and J is TRBJ1-5, with 7 bases matching TRBD1. With 5 bases clipped from V and 7 bases from J, the junction kept 11 bases outside the gene matches. CDR3 length: 15 amino acids. Germline lookup yields CDR1 MDHEN and CDR2 SYDVKM. DNA for the CDR3: TGTGCCAGCAGTCCGCGGACAGGTTCGGCACAGCCCCAGCATTTT. This sequence encodes CASSPRTGSAQPQHF.